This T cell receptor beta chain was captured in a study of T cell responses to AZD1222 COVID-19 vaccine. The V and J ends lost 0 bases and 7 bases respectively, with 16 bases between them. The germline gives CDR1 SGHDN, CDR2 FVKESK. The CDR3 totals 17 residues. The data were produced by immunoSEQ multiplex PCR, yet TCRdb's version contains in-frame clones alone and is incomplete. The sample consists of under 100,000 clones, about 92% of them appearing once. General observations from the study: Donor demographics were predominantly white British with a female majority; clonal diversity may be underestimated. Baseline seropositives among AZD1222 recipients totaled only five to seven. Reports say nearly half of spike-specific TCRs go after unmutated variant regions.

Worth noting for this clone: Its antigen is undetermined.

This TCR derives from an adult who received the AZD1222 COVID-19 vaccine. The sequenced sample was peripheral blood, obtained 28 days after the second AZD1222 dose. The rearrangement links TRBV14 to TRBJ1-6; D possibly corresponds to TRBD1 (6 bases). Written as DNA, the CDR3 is TGTGCCAGCAGCCAAGATTTTCCGGGGGCGCGGAATTCACCCCTCCACTTT. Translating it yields CASSQDFPGARNSPLHF. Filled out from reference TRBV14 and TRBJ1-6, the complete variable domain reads EAGVTQFPSHSVIEKGQTVTLRCDPISGHDNLYWYRRVMGKEIKFLLHFVKESKQDESGMPNNRFLAERTGGTYSTLKVQPAELEDSGVYFCASSQDFPGARNSPLHFGNGTRLTVT.